Following are 13 T cell receptor beta chains from one sample sequenced in a study of early T cells in non-severe SARS-CoV-2 infection. TCRdb recomputed calls from the 5' RACE reads with MiXCR, one row per CDR3 protein. Here the sample spans around 35,000 distinct CDR3 sequences, roughly 6% being singletons. The sample was whole blood. The receptors stem from an adult who was a healthcare worker with PCR-confirmed SARS-CoV-2 infection or an uninfected control (not recorded which).

This chain uses TRBV13 with TRBJ2-7; D may match TRBD1 or TRBD2 (6 bases each). This CDR3 contains 13 residues. CDR1 is PRHDT and CDR2 is FYEKMQ in the germline V gene (reference sequence). V was cut by 3 bases and J by 6 bases, with 12 bases left in between. The CDR3 DNA reads TGTGCCAGCAGCTTTAGCAGGGGAGGCGAGCAGTACTTC. This gives the protein CASSFSRGGEQYF.

This chain links TRBV15 with TRBJ2-7; 8 bases line up with TRBD2. This CDR3 region has 15 residues. J was trimmed by 5 bases and V by 0 bases; bases with no gene match: 6. Germline V CDR1 and CDR2: LNHNV, YYDKDF (reference sequence). The CDR3 coding sequence is TGTGCCACCAGCAGAGATCAAGCGGGAGAGGACGAGCAGTACTTC. Encoded protein: CATSRDQAGEDEQYF. The complete variable domain, with remaining parts taken from reference TRBV15 and TRBJ2-7, reads DAMVIQNPRYQVTQFGKPVTLSCSQTLNHNVMYWYQQKSSQAPKLLFHYYDKDFNNEADTPDNFQSRRPNTSFCFLDIRSPGLGDTAMYLCATSRDQAGEDEQYFGPGTRLTVT.

This clonotype ranks as medium-sized (0.01 to 0.1%). J is TRBJ2-3 and V is TRBV6-2 or TRBV6-3; no definite D call. This CDR3 region has 13 residues. CDR1 is MNHEY and CDR2 is SVGEGT in the germline V gene. With 8 bases removed from V and 2 bases from J, the gap between germline ends came to 11 bases. CDR3 bases: TGTGCCAGCCAGCGAGACCCCACAGATACGCAGTATTTT. Translated, it gives CASQRDPTDTQYF.

The rearrangement uses TRBV6-4 and TRBJ2-6; D is unclear. The germline V and J ends were trimmed by 3 bases and 1 base, with 7 bases remaining between them. The CDR3 has 15 residues. Germline V gives CDR1 MRHNA, CDR2 SNTAGT. The CDR3 region has the DNA TGTGCCAGCAGTGAAGTCGGGTCTGGGGCCAACGTCCTGACTTTC. Translated: CASSEVGSGANVLTF.

The CDR3, as DNA: TGTGCCAGCGACACCATATATTTT. This encodes CASDTIYF. V is TRBV7-2 and J is TRBJ1-3; D gene unclear. The CDR3 length is 8 residues. Germline V CDR1 and CDR2: SGHTA, FQGNSA. V was trimmed by 8 bases and J by 8 bases, leaving 1 base between them.

The V and J genes are TRBV19 and TRBJ2-5; 11 bases fit TRBD2. Losses at the gene ends were 2 bases for V and 7 bases for J; bases not matched to a gene: 12. CDR1 is LNHDA, CDR2 SQIVND, per germline (reference sequence). CDR3 length: 17 amino acids. CDR3 in DNA: TGTGCCAGTAGTATAAAGGATTGGACTAGCGGGTTTGGGACCCAGTACTTC. Protein product: CASSIKDWTSGFGTQYF.

This clonotype was observed a few times. The rearrangement uses TRBV24-1 and TRBJ1-1; tentative D call: TRBD1 (5 bases). Trimming took off 7 bases at V and 0 bases at J, with 17 bases between the two ends. This CDR3 has 16 residues. From germline, CDR1 is KGHDR and CDR2 SFDVKD. The CDR3 region is CATRETAPPMNTEAFF. The CDR3 DNA reads as TGTGCCACCAGGGAGACAGCTCCCCCCATGAACACTGAAGCTTTCTTT.

This clonotype occurred many times. The V gene is TRBV20-1, the J gene TRBJ2-7, with a weak D call TRBD2 (5 bases). Germline CDR1 reads DFQATT; CDR2 reads SNEGSKA (reference sequence). The CDR3 consists of 14 residues. V was cut by 7 bases and J by 0 bases, with 16 bases left in between. The CDR3 is CSVGGSLGSYEQYF. The CDR3 DNA reads TGCAGTGTTGGAGGCTCTTTGGGCTCCTACGAGCAGTACTTC.

The rearrangement joins TRBV20-1 to TRBJ2-5; D not resolved. CDR1 and CDR2 from the germline V gene are DFQATT and SNEGSKA (reference sequence). Deletions cut 0 bases from V and 7 bases from J, with 15 bases between. The CDR3 runs to 14 residues. Here the CDR3 DNA reads TGCAGTGCTAGAGAATGGACCCCCTCAGGGACCCAGTACTTC. It translates to CSAREWTPSGTQYF.

This clonotype was observed many times. The chain employs TRBV7-2 and TRBJ2-1; no reliable D call. CDR3 length: 11 amino acids. The germline V gene encodes CDR1 SGHTA and CDR2 FQGNSA. V lost 5 bases and J 7 bases, leaving 6 bases between the germline ends. The CDR3 protein is CASSPTNEQFF. CDR3 nucleotide sequence: TGTGCCAGCAGCCCAACTAATGAGCAGTTCTTC.

This chain links TRBV6-5 with TRBJ2-7; D is possibly TRBD2 (5 bases). This CDR3 has 11 amino acids. The V gene's germline CDR1 is MNHEY and CDR2 SVGAGI. Trimming cost V 10 bases and J 3 bases, with 10 bases left between them. The CDR3 reads CAIAGLYEQYF. Written as DNA, the CDR3 is TGTGCCATCGCGGGTCTCTACGAGCAGTACTTC.

The V and J genes are TRBV7-9 and TRBJ1-6; no clear D. The V end was cut by 1 base, the J end by 1 base, with 11 bases between. Germline CDR1 and CDR2: SEHNR and FQNEAQ (reference sequence). The CDR3 runs to 17 residues. CDR3 amino acids: CASSLGAGRSYNSPLHF. The CDR3 DNA follows: TGTGCCAGCAGCTTAGGGGCCGGCAGGTCCTATAATTCACCCCTCCACTTT.

This clonotype occurred a few times. CDR3 coding DNA: TGTGCCAGCAGCTTAGAACACGGGAGGAGCTCCTACGAGCAGTACTTC. Encoded protein: CASSLEHGRSSYEQYF. V gene TRBV7-6 combines with J gene TRBJ2-7; the match to TRBD2 covers 7 bases. Unmatched junction bases numbered 6, after V lost 1 base and J lost 0 bases. Germline CDR1 reads SGHVS; CDR2 reads FNYEAQ. The CDR3 runs to 16 residues.